This TCR beta chain was documented in a study of metastatic and nonmetastatic thyroid tumors (TCRdb year 2020). Notes on the research overall: For patients with malignant and with benign thyroid disease, the researchers compared repertoires between peripheral blood samples and tumor or nodule tissue samples. Overall results and qualifications from the work: In both blood and tumor samples, TCR beta diversity was reported to be significantly higher in malignant tumors than in benign nodules.

There are 14 amino acids in the CDR3, from cysteine to phenylalanine inclusive. The entry retains the CDR3 DNA only, 42 bases that are in frame from base 1. Between the V and J ends, shortened by 3 bases and 5 bases respectively, the junction contains 12 bases. CDR1 is given as SGHKS and CDR2 as YYEKEE, both from the germline V gene (reference sequence). Before undergoing thyroid surgery, none of the patients had been given any kind of treatment. Using T-cell receptor beta sequencing, the researchers looked back retrospectively at clinical samples from patients, gathered between about 2012 and 2019. Preparation of the library involved PCR. The sample was run on an Illumina HiSeq 4000. High-throughput sequencing was used to profile the TCR beta-chain CDR3 region of each patient. In the authors' own workflow: A classifier to discriminate distant-metastatic papillary thyroid cancer patients was built from CDR3 differences across clinicopathological groups. The Shannon index was used to assess repertoire diversity, and the Morisita-Horn index was used to assess tumor-blood repertoire similarity. TCRdb handled the public reads itself, with Q25 trimming in fastp and clone calling in MiXCR, and kept productive beta chains. These V and J calls are TCRdb output, not the study's own analysis. The sample includes about 18,000 clones, with about a third observed a single time. The ten largest account for approximately 11% of the sample.

As concerns this clone: Its antigen has not been determined. The input lacks base qualities; no much larger clone sits a single base away.

This clonotype was obtained from a male donor with papillary thyroid cancer or a benign thyroid nodule (not recorded which). Some clones in this sample may be carry-over from other donors' samples. The chain employs TRBV5-5 and TRBJ2-1; no confident D gene assignment can be made. Input material: tumor tissue. The nucleotide sequence reads as follows: TGTGCCAGCAGCTCGGCGATCGGTAACAATGAGCAGTTCTTC. The encoded protein is CASSSAIGNNEQFF.